This T cell receptor beta chain appears in the sequencing data of a study of blood T cell repertoires in COVID-19. Study information: Both acute and convalescent COVID-19 samples were obtained from the United States, Italy and Spain. Sample material is recorded as cDNA or gDNA derived from T cells, B-cell-depleted T cells, or PBMCs.

V lost 8 bases to trimming and J lost 3 bases, with 10 bases between them. The CDR3 has 12 residues. Per the germline V gene, CDR1 is LGHDT and CDR2 is YNNKEL (reference sequence). Under the authors' procedure: Using reference gene primer amplification, nucleated cell counts were estimated. Assay: immunoSEQ multiplex PCR; the TCRdb copy retains only in-frame clones and omits some. From that table come the V and J calls and clone size; the DNA was used to work out D and trimming. The data hold some 190,000 clones, with 84% observed a single time. The TCR was taken from a woman in her 70s with active or convalescent COVID-19. This sequence joins TRBV3-1 (or the pseudogene TRBV3-2) and TRBJ1-1; tentative D call: TRBD1 (5 bases). The material sequenced was peripheral blood. This CDR3 is CASRRGDTEAFF. The DNA of the CDR3 is TGTGCCAGCCGTAGGGGTGACACTGAAGCTTTCTTT.